The present TCR beta chain was sequenced within a study of cytomegalovirus exposure and HLA in healthy donors. PCR involved 60 Vbeta and 13 Jbeta primers. The table came from immunoSEQ multiplex PCR; TCRdb's copy has only in-frame clones and leaves some out. The data show some 130,000 clones, with 75% to 85% seen just once and over 3% held by the top ten. Losses at the gene ends were 4 bases for V and 8 bases for J; bases not matched to a gene: 11. CDR3 length equals 15 residues. Germline V gene sequence: CDR1 KGHSH, CDR2 LQKENI. The gene calls are TRBV18 and TRBJ1-5; 7 positions match TRBD1. This sequence originates from a middle-aged woman in good health and CMV-seronegative. Sequencing input: PBMCs. DNA of the CDR3: TGTGCCAGCTCACTCCTGGGACAGCGAGGGGAGCCCCAGCATTTT. Its protein is CASSLLGQRGEPQHF.